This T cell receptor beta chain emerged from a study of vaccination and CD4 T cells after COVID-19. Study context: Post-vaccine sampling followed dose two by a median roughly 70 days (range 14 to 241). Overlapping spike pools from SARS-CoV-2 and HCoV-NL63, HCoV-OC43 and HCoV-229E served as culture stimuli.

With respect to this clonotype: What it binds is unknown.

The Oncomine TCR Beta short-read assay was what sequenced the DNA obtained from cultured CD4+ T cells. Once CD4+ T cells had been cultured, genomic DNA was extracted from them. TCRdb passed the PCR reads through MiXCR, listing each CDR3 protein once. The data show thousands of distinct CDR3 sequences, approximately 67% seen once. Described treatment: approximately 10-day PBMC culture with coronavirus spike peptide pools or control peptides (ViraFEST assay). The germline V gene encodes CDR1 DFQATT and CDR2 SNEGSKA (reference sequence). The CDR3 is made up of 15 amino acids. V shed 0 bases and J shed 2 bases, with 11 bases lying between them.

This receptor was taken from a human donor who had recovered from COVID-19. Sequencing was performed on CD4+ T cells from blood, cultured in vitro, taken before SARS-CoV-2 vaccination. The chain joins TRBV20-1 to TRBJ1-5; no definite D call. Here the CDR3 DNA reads TGCAGTGCTAGAGATATAGGGTACGGCAATCAGCCCCAGCATTTT. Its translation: CSARDIGYGNQPQHF.